The entry that follows covers one T cell receptor (beta chain) sequence. Its antigen remains unknown. The sample originates from a study of radiotherapy plus CTLA-4 blockade in lung cancer. Study-level findings and limits: Early clonal dynamics of blood T cells, together with interferon-beta, were reported as the best response predictor. The study found tumor-derived TCR clones expanded in blood after radiotherapy plus ipilimumab.

CTLA-4 blockade using ipilimumab, together with focal radiation, was received by patients with chemo-refractory metastatic non-small-cell lung cancer. The protocol was immunoSEQ multiplex PCR, while the TCRdb copy is restricted to in-frame clones and leaves out a portion. The sample carries roughly 75,000 clones, roughly four fifths recorded once. The sequences come from peripheral blood, collected from a patient treated with radiotherapy plus ipilimumab. This clonotype was sampled from a human donor with non-small cell lung cancer who had stable disease on radiotherapy plus ipilimumab.

The CDR3 DNA reads as TGTGCCAGCAGCTTTTTGATGCAGGTGCCAGATACGCAGTATTTT. This gives the protein CASSFLMQVPDTQYF. The chain combines TRBV5-6 with TRBJ2-3, with D unclear. The CDR3 has 15 residues. Germline assignment: CDR1 SGHDT and CDR2 YYEEEE. V was cut by 2 bases and J by 4 bases, with 14 bases left in between.